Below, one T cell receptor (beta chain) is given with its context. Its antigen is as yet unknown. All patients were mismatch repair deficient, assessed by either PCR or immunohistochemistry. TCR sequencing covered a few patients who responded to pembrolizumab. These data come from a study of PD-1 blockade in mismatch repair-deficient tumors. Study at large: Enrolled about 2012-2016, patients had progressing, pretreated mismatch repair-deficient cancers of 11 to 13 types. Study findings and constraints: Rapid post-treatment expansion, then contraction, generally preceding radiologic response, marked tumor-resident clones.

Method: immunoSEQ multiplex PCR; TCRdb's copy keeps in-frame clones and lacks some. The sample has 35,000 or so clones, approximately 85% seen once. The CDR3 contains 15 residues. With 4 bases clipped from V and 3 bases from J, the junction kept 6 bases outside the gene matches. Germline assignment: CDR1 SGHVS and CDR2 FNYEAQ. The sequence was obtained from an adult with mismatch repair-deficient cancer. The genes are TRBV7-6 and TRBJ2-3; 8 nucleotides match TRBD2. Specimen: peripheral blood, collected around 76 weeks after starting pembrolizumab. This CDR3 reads CASSSTQRETDTQYF. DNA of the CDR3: TGTGCCAGCAGCTCCACTCAGCGGGAGACAGATACGCAGTATTTT.